This TCR beta chain was sequenced in a study of CD8 T cells in ankylosing spondylitis listed by TCRdb under 2017. Context from the whole study: T cell receptor beta repertoires were profiled in healthy donors and ankylosing spondylitis patients so that disease-linked TCR variants could be found. The full study cohort was made up of approximately 24 ankylosing spondylitis patients and roughly 98 healthy donors. Peripheral blood samples were taken, and synovial fluid was additionally collected from ankylosing spondylitis patients. The paper as a whole reports these results and caveats: The disease-linked clones had a CD8+ phenotype and were found at relatively low frequencies in peripheral blood. A TCR beta motif of several highly homologous amino acid variants appeared characteristic of blood from ankylosing spondylitis patients. The disease-linked clones were reported to be significantly enriched in matched synovial fluid samples from ankylosing spondylitis patients. Some motif variants were previously reported in synovial fluid and blood of reactive arthritis patients, suggesting common disease-initiation mechanisms.

V lost 5 bases and J lost 10 bases, and the count of bases not matched to a germline gene is 9. Taken from cysteine to phenylalanine, the CDR3 has 14 residues. Just CDR3 DNA is preserved here, 42 bases in frame from base 1. CDR1 MNHEY and CDR2 SMNVEV were looked up in the germline V gene (reference sequence). A few counts support this clonotype. Its antigen is unknown. No base quality information exists; no much larger clone differs at one position. Reads for this sample came from an Illumina HiSeq 2500. Quantitative 5'-RACE with molecular barcodes was the method used to prepare the TCR beta libraries. The original pipeline was this. To identify disease-linked TCR variants, a new computational method was used, one built on a probabilistic model of VDJ rearrangement. The public sequencing data were trimmed at Q25 with fastp and processed into clonotypes with MiXCR by TCRdb, which kept only in-frame beta chains. Rows merge per CDR3 protein into single entries with the most common DNA and genes. In this record, the V and J calls reflect TCRdb's handling and not the investigators' own analysis. The sample profile shows some 700,000 distinct CDR3 sequences; about 20% of them were found once. The ten largest clones capture about a fifth of the sample.

This sequence was found in a male donor with ankylosing spondylitis. The chain employs TRBV27 and TRBJ2-1; 9 junctional bases match TRBD1. Material: blood, either unsorted or a sorted T cell fraction (not recorded which). The sequenced DNA is TGTGCCAGCAGTCTCGAACAGGGGGCGGAGGAGCAGTTCTTC. Its coded protein is CASSLEQGAEEQFF.